This TCR beta chain came from a study of regulatory T cells in long-lasting Graves disease. Stated time point: persistent/refractory GD, antithyroid drugs over 5 years with positive TRAb. RNA isolated from PBMCs was used to make the TCR library. EDTA tubes collected 9 to 9.5 milliliters of peripheral blood. The CDR3 is 17 residues long. Trimming removed 4 bases at V and 2 bases at J, with 18 bases between. CDR1 and CDR2 (germline): LNHDA, SQIVND (reference sequence). Study-wide points: Thyroid tissue went unstudied; only peripheral blood was examined.

As to this clonotype: Its target is unknown.

Libraries of TCR beta came from iRepertoire HTBI primers plus Arm-PCR of CDR3 regions. TCRdb reanalysed the multiplex PCR reads using MiXCR and keeps one entry per CDR3 protein. Among 600,000 to 800,000 distinct CDR3 sequences listed, about 30% were seen once. The material sequenced was peripheral blood mononuclear cells (PBMCs), taken when the disease was refractory, from a patient treated with antithyroid drugs. The chain employs TRBV19 and TRBJ1-5; D perhaps matches TRBD1 (6 bases). The TCR originated in a female donor with Graves disease. CDR3 nucleotide sequence: TGTGCCAGTAGTAGCCACACAGGGTCGGTTGGCAATCAGCCCCAGCATTTT. It is translated as CASSSHTGSVGNQPQHF.